A single sample is the source of the 21 T cell receptor beta chains below, sequenced in a study of early T cells in non-severe SARS-CoV-2 infection (dated by TCRdb to the early 2020s). The library was prepared using 5' RACE. Data came from a NextSeq 500. Clones were called with MiXCR by TCRdb after fastp trimmed the public reads at Q25, and only in-frame beta chains were retained. Every distinct CDR3 protein forms one entry, paired with its most common genes and DNA. The table for this sample lists more than 20,000 distinct CDR3 sequences; around 4.5% of them were counted only once. Around 4.4% of the sample rests with the top ten. Sequenced: whole blood. These receptor sequences come from an adult who was a healthcare worker with PCR-confirmed SARS-CoV-2 infection or an uninfected control (not recorded which).

The chain is built from TRBV5-1 and TRBJ1-1; TRBD1 might be the D (5 bases). Germline-derived CDR1 and CDR2 are SGHRS and YFSETQ. This CDR3 is 15 amino acids long. Trimming shortened V by 4 bases and J by 1 base, and 14 bases separated the two germline ends. In nucleotides, the CDR3 is TGCGCCAGCAGCCGGCCGGACACAACGAACACTGAAGCTTTCTTT. This encodes CASSRPDTTNTEAFF.

The V and J genes are TRBV6-1 and TRBJ2-3; possibly TRBD1 for D (6 bases). The CDR3 has 14 amino acids. V was cut by 3 bases and J by 1 base, with 8 bases left in between. Germline values: CDR1 MNHNS, CDR2 SASEGT. CDR3 sequence reads: CASSDQGRTDTQYF. The CDR3 coding sequence is TGTGCCAGCAGTGATCAGGGGCGCACAGATACGCAGTATTTT.

This clonotype was counted ten times or more. J is TRBJ1-3 and V is TRBV2, with D maybe TRBD1 (5 bases). Looked up from germline, CDR1 is SNHLY and CDR2 is FYNNEI. The CDR3 runs 14 residues. The V gene lost 5 bases and the J gene lost 0 bases, with 8 bases spanning the gap. CDR3 nucleotides: TGTGCCAGCAGTACAGGTCTCTCTGGAAACACCATATATTTT. This gives the protein CASSTGLSGNTIYF.

This clonotype was counted a few times. V and J are TRBV6-1 and TRBJ2-7, with TRBD1 matching 7 bases. This CDR3 comprises 13 residues. Germline loops: CDR1 MNHNS, CDR2 SASEGT. V dropped 8 bases and J dropped 7; count of bases not matched to a gene: 11. For the CDR3, the DNA is TGTGCCAGCGCGACAGGGTGGGTCGGGGAGCAGTACTTC. Protein sequence: CASATGWVGEQYF.

There are many counts of this clonotype. This chain uses TRBV28 with TRBJ2-1, with 9 bases that match TRBD1. V was pared by 5 bases and J by 5 bases, with 7 bases of the junction left unmatched. There are 15 residues in the CDR3. In germline, CDR1 is MDHEN, CDR2 SYDVKM. CDR3 sequence reads: CASSGGQGFNNEQFF. The CDR3 DNA sequence: TGTGCCAGCAGTGGCGGACAGGGGTTTAACAATGAGCAGTTCTTC.

The chain combines TRBV4-1 with TRBJ2-1; D possibly corresponds to TRBD1 (5 bases). Trimming cost V 1 base and J 6 bases, with 7 bases left between them. The CDR3 loop spans 13 amino acids. Germline V gives CDR1 MGHRA, CDR2 YSYEKL. CDR3 nucleotide sequence: TGCGCCAGCAGCCAAGGCAGGGTCAATGAGCAGTTCTTC. As protein: CASSQGRVNEQFF.

This clonotype has a handful of counts. The chain recombines TRBV18 with TRBJ2-7; 8 positions agree with TRBD1. Per germline, CDR1 KGHSH and CDR2 LQKENI. Unmatched junction bases numbered 6, after V lost 0 bases and J lost 2 bases. CDR3 length: 16 amino acids. The CDR3 DNA reads as TGTGCCAGCTCACCACCTGGTGGACAGGGACCCTACGAGCAGTACTTC. Protein product: CASSPPGGQGPYEQYF.

This clonotype has ten or more counts. V and J are TRBV11-2 and TRBJ2-7; 8 bases map to TRBD1. CDR1 SGHAT and CDR2 FQNNGV come from the germline V gene. The CDR3 contains 14 residues. V shed 4 bases and J 5 bases; nucleotides not matched to a gene: 7. The CDR3 coding sequence is TGTGCCAGCAGCTCGACAGGGGCCTACCACGAGCAGTACTTC. Its protein is CASSSTGAYHEQYF.

The chain has TRBV3-1 and TRBJ2-1; TRBD2 matches at 9 bases. V was clipped by 1 base and J by 6 bases; unmatched bases: 4. The CDR3 runs to 15 residues. The germline V gene has CDR1 LGHDT and CDR2 YNNKEL (reference sequence). This CDR3 is CASSQVAGAGNEQFF. CDR3 bases: TGTGCCAGCAGCCAAGTAGCGGGAGCTGGCAATGAGCAGTTCTTC.

This chain uses TRBV18 with TRBJ2-5; D is ambiguous. CDR3 length equals 14 residues. The germline gives CDR1 KGHSH, CDR2 LQKENI. V was pared by 3 bases and J by 5 bases, with 13 bases between. CDR3 amino acids: CASSPDPTLETQYF. The CDR3 region has the DNA TGTGCCAGCTCACCGGACCCGACCTTGGAGACCCAGTACTTC.

This clonotype was seen repeatedly, ten times or more. J is TRBJ2-3 and V is TRBV6-5, with D maybe TRBD2 (6 bases). The CDR3 has 14 amino acids. V lost 6 bases, J lost 1 base, and 11 bases lay in between. Per germline, CDR1 MNHEY and CDR2 SVGAGI. The CDR3 sequence is CASRGGYGTDTQYF. The CDR3 DNA follows: TGTGCCAGCAGAGGAGGGTACGGCACAGATACGCAGTATTTT.

This clonotype was counted ten times or more. The chain recombines TRBV6-4 with TRBJ2-1; D is perhaps TRBD1 (7 bases). Trimming removed 3 bases at V and 7 bases at J, with 13 bases between. The CDR3 sequence is 14 residues long. From germline, CDR1 is MRHNA and CDR2 SNTAGT. In nucleotides, the CDR3 is TGTGCCAGCAGTGATGGAGGGGGCGAGAATGAGCAGTTCTTC. It translates to CASSDGGGENEQFF.

This clonotype was detected ten times or more. The V call is TRBV18, the J call TRBJ2-1; 8 bases match TRBD2. Trimming at V came to 3 bases and at J to 9 bases, leaving 10 bases not matched to a gene. Germline V gene lookup returns CDR1 KGHSH and CDR2 LQKENI. The CDR3 runs to 15 residues. The CDR3 spells CASSPRLASLVEQFF. CDR3 nucleotide sequence: TGTGCCAGCTCACCCCGACTAGCGTCTTTGGTTGAGCAGTTCTTC.

The J gene is TRBJ2-5, the V gene TRBV18; perhaps TRBD2 as D (6 bases). There are 14 residues in the CDR3. In germline, CDR1 is KGHSH, CDR2 LQKENI. The V end was cut by 3 bases, the J end by 1 base, with 9 bases between. The CDR3 bases are TGTGCCAGCTCACCGACCGGGGGCCAAGAGACCCAGTACTTC. Protein: CASSPTGGQETQYF.

V usage is TRBV7-2 and J usage is TRBJ2-3, with D unresolved. CDR3 length equals 12 residues. The germline V gene encodes CDR1 SGHTA and CDR2 FQGNSA. Trimming stripped 5 bases from V and 5 bases from J, with 8 bases between. CDR3 amino acids: CASSDTRDTQYF. CDR3 in DNA: TGTGCCAGCAGCGACACGAGAGATACGCAGTATTTT.

This clonotype was found many times. CDR3 bases: TGTGCCAGCAGGGACAGGGGTAACTTAAACATTCAGTACTTC. Translating it yields CASRDRGNLNIQYF. This chain uses TRBV2 with TRBJ2-4, with 9 nucleotides matching TRBD1. CDR1 and CDR2 from the germline V gene are SNHLY and FYNNEI. Trimming removed 6 bases from V and 6 bases from J; junction bases left unmatched: 6. The CDR3 sequence is 14 residues long.

This clonotype was counted only a few times. This chain links TRBV7-9 with TRBJ2-3; D might be TRBD2 (5 bases). V was pared by 2 bases and J by 7 bases, with 16 bases between. This CDR3 contains 15 residues. CDR1 SEHNR and CDR2 FQNEAQ come from the germline V gene (reference sequence). The CDR3 here is CASSLRGRDTNTQYF. In nucleotides, the CDR3 is TGTGCCAGCAGCTTACGTGGACGGGATACGAATACGCAGTATTTT.

By sample fraction, this clonotype is medium-sized. V is TRBV5-1 and J is TRBJ2-3, with D perhaps being TRBD1 or TRBD2 (5 bases each). The CDR3 has 13 residues. The V and J ends lost 0 bases and 3 bases respectively, with 5 bases between them. From germline, CDR1 is SGHRS and CDR2 YFSETQ. CDR3 in amino acids: CASSLGGTDTQYF. CDR3 DNA: TGCGCCAGCAGCTTGGGGGGGACAGATACGCAGTATTTT.

This clonotype was seen many times. This chain uses TRBV18 with TRBJ2-1, with 11 nucleotides matching TRBD2. The germline CDR1 and CDR2 sequences are KGHSH and LQKENI. CDR3 length equals 15 residues. The ends lost 4 bases at V and 8 bases at J; junction bases unmatched: 7. DNA for the CDR3: TGTGCCAGCTCACGGACTAGCGGGCATGTGGATGAGCAGTTCTTC. It is translated as CASSRTSGHVDEQFF. The full variable domain, in which reference TRBV18 and TRBJ2-1 provide the parts outside the CDR3, is NAGVMQNPRHLVRRRGQEARLRCSPMKGHSHVYWYRQLPEEGLKFMVYLQKENIIDESGMPKERFSAEFPKEGPSILRIQQVVRGDSAAYFCASSRTSGHVDEQFFGPGTRLTVL.

This clonotype was detected many times. V and J are TRBV19 and TRBJ2-5; D is uncertain. CDR1 and CDR2 (germline): LNHDA, SQIVND (reference sequence). V was trimmed by 6 bases and J by 5 bases, leaving 13 bases between them. The CDR3 is made up of 13 amino acids. Here the CDR3 DNA reads TGTGCCAGTAGGGAAGGGAAGACGGAGACCCAGTACTTC. It encodes CASREGKTETQYF.

This clonotype was found many times. This chain uses TRBV11-2 with TRBJ2-1; no clear D gene. The V and J ends lost 1 base and 3 bases respectively, with 7 bases between them. This CDR3 region has 14 residues. Germline V gene sequence: CDR1 SGHAT, CDR2 FQNNGV. CDR3 nucleotides: TGTGCCAGCAGCTTAGTGAGAGGCTACAATGAGCAGTTCTTC. This gives the protein CASSLVRGYNEQFF.